This T cell receptor beta chain is from a study of T cell responses to AZD1222 COVID-19 vaccine. Findings of the study overall: Donors were chiefly white British, with a greater number of females, and clonal diversity was perhaps underestimated.

Using immunoSEQ multiplex PCR, the repertoire was profiled, and TCRdb retains in-frame clones only, with some absent. The sample includes around 87,000 clones, about nine tenths of them seen just once. This CDR3 is built from 15 residues. V was clipped by 3 bases and J by 2 bases, with 11 bases between them. The germline V gene encodes CDR1 SNHLY and CDR2 FYNNEI. This clone turned up a few times. Its antigen is currently unknown. Material: peripheral blood, obtained on day 0 of AZD1222 vaccination. This receptor was identified in an adult in good health. The chain employs TRBV2 and TRBJ1-5, with a tentative D call TRBD1 (6 bases). CDR3 DNA sequence: TGTGCCAGCAGTGAGGCAGGGGTAGGCAATCAGCCCCAGCATTTT. Protein: CASSEAGVGNQPQHF.